This record concerns one TCR beta chain sequence. This CDR3 contains 12 residues. The ends were cut back, 0 bases at V and 9 bases at J, with 6 bases in the middle. Germline assignment: CDR1 GTSNPN and CDR2 SVGIG (reference sequence). Authors' analysis steps: Estimates of nucleated cell counts were drawn from the amplification of reference gene primers. Method: immunoSEQ multiplex PCR; TCRdb's copy keeps in-frame clones and lacks some. V and J calls plus clone size are reproduced from that table; the DNA served to infer D and trimming. The sample consists of tens of thousands of clones, about two thirds of them appearing once. This sample was included in a study of blood T cell repertoires in COVID-19. About the research overall: Samples taken during acute and convalescent COVID-19 were collected in the United States, Italy and Spain. Sources were T cells, B-cell-depleted T cells, or PBMCs; the material itself was cDNA or gDNA.

The TCR comes from a boy younger than 10 with active or convalescent COVID-19. What was sequenced was peripheral blood. The chain has TRBV30 and TRBJ1-6; no clear D. DNA of the CDR3: TGTGCCTGGAGTGTACTTGGTTCACCCCTCCACTTT. This codes for CAWSVLGSPLHF.